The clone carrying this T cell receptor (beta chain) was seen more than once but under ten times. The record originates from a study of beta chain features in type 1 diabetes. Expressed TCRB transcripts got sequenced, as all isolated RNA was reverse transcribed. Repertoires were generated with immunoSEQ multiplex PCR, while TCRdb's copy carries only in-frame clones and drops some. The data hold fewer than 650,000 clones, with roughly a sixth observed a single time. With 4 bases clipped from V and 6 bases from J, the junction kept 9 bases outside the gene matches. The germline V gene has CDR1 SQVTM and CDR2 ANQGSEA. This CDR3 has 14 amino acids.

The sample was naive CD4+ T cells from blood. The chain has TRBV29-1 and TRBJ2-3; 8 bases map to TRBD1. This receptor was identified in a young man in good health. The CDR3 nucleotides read TGCAGCGTTGCAACCGGGACAGGATCGGATACGCAGTATTTT. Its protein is CSVATGTGSDTQYF.